The next 11 T cell receptor beta chains were all read from a single sample in a study of blood T cell repertoires in COVID-19. The method was immunoSEQ multiplex PCR; TCRdb's version includes in-frame clones alone and lacks a portion of them. Of 200,000 to 250,000 clones in the sample, around 85% are singletons; the top ten hold around 2.8%. Sequenced: peripheral blood. These receptors all stem from a woman younger than 45 who had recovered from COVID-19.

The genes are TRBV4-3 and TRBJ2-7, with 7 nucleotides matching TRBD1. The V gene's germline CDR1 is LGHNA and CDR2 YSLEER. The CDR3 length is 15 residues. V gave up 1 base and J gave up 4 bases; unmatched junction bases: 7. CDR3: CASSQGTGVRYEQYF. In DNA, the CDR3 is TGCGCCAGCAGCCAAGGTACAGGGGTACGATACGAGCAGTACTTC.

In DNA, the CDR3 is TGTGCCAGCAGTTACCCGGGGGGGCCAGGCAATGAGCAGTTCTTC. This codes for CASSYPGGPGNEQFF. The gene calls are TRBV6-5 and TRBJ2-1; 8 bases map to TRBD2. V dropped 2 bases and J dropped 6; count of bases not matched to a gene: 6. The CDR3 runs to 15 residues. The germline CDR1 and CDR2 sequences are MNHEY and SVGAGI.

The V gene is TRBV10-1, the J gene TRBJ2-7; 7 positions match TRBD1. The CDR3 runs 15 residues. Germline V gene data show CDR1 as WNHNN and CDR2 as SYGVQD (reference sequence). J lost 3 bases, V lost 5 bases, and 10 bases had no gene match. CDR3 in amino acids: CASSPTTGNGYEQYF. The CDR3 bases are TGCGCCAGCAGTCCAACGACAGGGAACGGCTACGAGCAGTACTTC.

This clone was picked up a small number of times. The chain combines TRBV7-9 with TRBJ1-2; TRBD1 might be the D (5 bases). Per germline, CDR1 SEHNR and CDR2 FQNEAQ (reference sequence). The CDR3 has 15 residues. V dropped 2 bases and J dropped 5 bases, with 15 bases sitting between them. The CDR3 region is CASSLQGAALYGYTF. CDR3 DNA: TGTGCCAGCAGCTTACAAGGGGCCGCCCTATATGGCTACACCTTC. Based on the CDR3 plus reference TRBV7-9 and TRBJ1-2, the full variable domain is DTGVSQNPRHKITKRGQNVTFRCDPISEHNRLYWYRQTLGQGPEFLTYFQNEAQLEKSRLLSDRFSAERPKGSFSTLEIQRTEQGDSAMYLCASSLQGAALYGYTFGSGTRLTVV.

The V call is TRBV3-1 (or the pseudogene TRBV3-2), the J call TRBJ1-5; D may be TRBD1 (6 bases). Germline V gene sequence: CDR1 LGHDT, CDR2 YNNKEL (reference sequence). The CDR3 spans 16 residues. V lost 2 bases, J lost 0 bases, and 11 bases lay in between. CDR3 in amino acids: CASSQWTAYSNQPQHF. DNA of the CDR3: TGTGCCAGCAGCCAATGGACAGCCTATAGCAATCAGCCCCAGCATTTT.

V is TRBV9 and J is TRBJ2-3; 7 nucleotides agree with TRBD2. Germline assignment: CDR1 SGDLS and CDR2 YYNGEE. Trimming removed 1 base from V and 1 base from J; junction bases left unmatched: 3. CDR3 size: 15 residues. The CDR3 protein is CASSVKGRGTDTQYF. In DNA, the CDR3 is TGTGCCAGCAGCGTAAAAGGGAGGGGCACAGATACGCAGTATTTT.

The J gene is TRBJ2-5, the V gene TRBV2; 9 bases map to TRBD2. V shed 8 bases and J 2 bases; nucleotides not matched to a gene: 12. Per germline, CDR1 SNHLY and CDR2 FYNNEI. The CDR3 is 16 residues long. The CDR3 sequence is CASRPGGGGSQETQYF. As DNA, the CDR3 is TGTGCCAGCCGCCCGGGCGGGGGGGGCTCACAAGAGACCCAGTACTTC.

The rearrangement uses TRBV6-6 and TRBJ1-5; tentatively, D is TRBD1 (5 bases). V gave up 6 bases and J gave up 5 bases, with 11 bases separating them. Germline lookup yields CDR1 MNHNY and CDR2 SVGAGI (reference sequence). The CDR3 extends over 13 amino acids. The CDR3 nucleotides read TGTGCCAGCAGGACAGAAGACTATCAGCCCCAGCATTTT. Translating it yields CASRTEDYQPQHF.

The chain uses TRBV15 and TRBJ2-1; TRBD2 agrees at 8 bases. Germline V gene data show CDR1 as LNHNV and CDR2 as YYDKDF (reference sequence). V dropped 1 base and J dropped 9; count of bases not matched to a gene: 5. This CDR3 has 14 amino acids. The CDR3 DNA follows: TGTGCCACCAGCAGAGCAGAGCGGGGGTTTGAGCAGTTCTTC. Protein sequence: CATSRAERGFEQFF.

V and J are TRBV7-2 and TRBJ2-1; TRBD2 might be the D (7 bases). The ends were cut back, 4 bases at V and 10 bases at J, with 17 bases in the middle. Germline loops: CDR1 SGHTA, CDR2 FQGNSA. The CDR3 totals 14 residues. The DNA of the CDR3 is TGTGCCAGCAGCTCCAGCCGGGGGGCAAAAGAGCAGTTCTTC. This codes for CASSSSRGAKEQFF.

The chain is built from TRBV5-1 and TRBJ1-6; D perhaps matches TRBD1 (6 bases). V was shortened by 4 bases and J by 9 bases, with 14 bases between the two germline ends. Germline loops: CDR1 SGHRS, CDR2 YFSETQ. The CDR3 consists of 14 residues. The CDR3 is CASSPETGVSPLHF. CDR3 DNA: TGCGCCAGCAGCCCAGAGACAGGAGTTTCACCCCTCCACTTT.